Sample share makes the clone carrying this TCR beta chain medium-sized. Its specificity is unknown. cDNA molecules, individually, were tagged with unique molecular identifiers. TCRdb re-derived calls from the 5' RACE reads in MiXCR, one entry per CDR3 protein. The repertoire holds approximately 47,000 distinct CDR3 sequences, with around 9.6% as singletons. The data derive from a study of early T cells in non-severe SARS-CoV-2 infection. Background on the study: Bulk RNA taken from unsorted whole blood was sequenced, leaving chains unpaired.

The CDR3 spans 14 residues. V shed 8 bases and J shed 0 bases, with 10 bases lying between them. Notes on the study in general: VDJdb matches were skewed toward anti-spike CD8 T cell responses.

The receptor's source is an adult who was a healthcare worker with PCR-confirmed SARS-CoV-2 infection or an uninfected control (not recorded which). The source was whole blood, collected at baseline. The chain combines TRBV12-3 or TRBV12-4 with TRBJ2-2, with D tentatively TRBD1 (6 bases). CDR3 loop: CASSWTANTGELFF. CDR3 bases: TGTGCCAGCTCATGGACAGCGAACACCGGGGAGCTGTTTTTT.